The 30 T cell receptor beta chains below come from one sample, sequenced in a study of blood T cell repertoires in COVID-19. Repertoires were generated with immunoSEQ multiplex PCR, while TCRdb's copy carries only in-frame clones and drops some. The sample shows some 300,000 clones, 80% to 90% of them seen only once. The sequenced sample consisted of peripheral blood. The receptors were sampled from a woman between 50 and 59 years old with COVID-19, enrolled during active disease.

V and J are TRBV27 and TRBJ2-6; the match to TRBD1 covers 8 bases. Germline assignment: CDR1 MNHEY and CDR2 SMNVEV (reference sequence). CDR3 size: 19 residues. J was trimmed by 0 bases and V by 6 bases; bases with no gene match: 13. The CDR3 is CASRLTGGPLHSGANVLTF. CDR3 bases: TGTGCCAGCAGGTTAACAGGGGGGCCCCTGCACTCTGGGGCCAACGTCCTGACTTTC.

The chain joins TRBV6-4 to TRBJ2-5, with D perhaps matching TRBD1 (5 bases). CDR1 MRHNA and CDR2 SNTAGT come from the germline V gene. CDR3 length: 13 amino acids. V lost 3 bases, J lost 3 bases, and 8 bases lay in between. This CDR3 is CASSESREETQYF. The CDR3 region has the DNA TGTGCCAGCAGTGAGAGCAGGGAAGAGACCCAGTACTTC.

This chain links TRBV19 with TRBJ2-6, with 9 nucleotides matching TRBD1. Germline V gives CDR1 LNHDA, CDR2 SQIVND (reference sequence). V shed 8 bases and J 2 bases; nucleotides not matched to a gene: 1. This CDR3 has 14 amino acids. CDR3 amino acids: CASWDRAGANVLTF. The CDR3 DNA sequence: TGTGCCAGTTGGGACAGGGCTGGGGCCAACGTCCTGACTTTC.

The rearrangement links TRBV7-2 to TRBJ1-1; no firm D call. Between the trimmed V and J ends, which lost 2 bases and 0 bases, there was a span of 7 bases. This CDR3 spans 14 amino acids. CDR1 is SGHTA, CDR2 FQGNSA, per germline. The CDR3, as DNA: TGTGCCAGCAGCTTACGTACAATGAACACTGAAGCTTTCTTT. Protein: CASSLRTMNTEAFF.

This sequence joins TRBV19 and TRBJ2-4; 8 nucleotides agree with TRBD2. This CDR3 has 14 amino acids. CDR1 is LNHDA, CDR2 SQIVND, per germline (reference sequence). V gave up 7 bases and J gave up 4 bases; unmatched junction bases: 6. The CDR3 protein is CASNTGTSKNIQYF. CDR3 nucleotides: TGTGCCAGTAATACCGGGACTAGTAAAAACATTCAGTACTTC.

J is TRBJ2-3 and V is TRBV6-5; 13 bases line up with TRBD2. V lost 0 bases and J lost 7; bases outside the gene matches: 4. Germline V lookup: CDR1 MNHEY, CDR2 SVGAGI. The length of the CDR3 is 16 residues. In DNA form, the CDR3 reads TGTGCCAGCAGTTACTCGGGACTAGCGGGATCCAATACGCAGTATTTT. Translated: CASSYSGLAGSNTQYF.

The rearrangement uses TRBV3-1 (or the pseudogene TRBV3-2) and TRBJ2-6; D gene unclear. The CDR3 runs to 17 residues. Looked up from germline, CDR1 is LGHDT and CDR2 is YNNKEL (reference sequence). V was trimmed by 3 bases and J by 0 bases, leaving 12 bases between them. Here the CDR3 DNA reads TGTGCCAGCAGCCAGAGCTCCTCCTCCTCTGGGGCCAACGTCCTGACTTTC. Its protein is CASSQSSSSSGANVLTF.

The gene calls are TRBV6-6 and TRBJ2-1, with 8 bases aligning to TRBD2. After removal of 5 bases from V and 9 bases from J, the junction contained 6 bases not matched to a gene. CDR3 size: 13 residues. CDR1 is MNHNY, CDR2 SVGAGI, per germline (reference sequence). For the CDR3, the DNA is TGTGCCAGCAGTAATAGCGGGAAGGGTGAGCAGTTCTTC. Its protein product is CASSNSGKGEQFF.

This clone is a singleton in its sample. The identical CDR3 is also encoded by other nucleotide sequences in the sample. The chain uses TRBV19 and TRBJ2-3; D perhaps matches TRBD1 (6 bases). The CDR3 totals 13 residues. V lost 4 bases to trimming and J lost 1 base, with 6 bases between them. Germline loops: CDR1 LNHDA, CDR2 SQIVND (reference sequence). The CDR3 loop is CASSNRGTDTQYF. As DNA, the CDR3 is TGTGCCAGTAGTAACAGGGGCACAGATACGCAGTATTTT.

The chain is built from TRBV7-8 and TRBJ1-1, with 9 bases that match TRBD1. Germline CDR1 and CDR2: SGHVS and FQNEAQ. Trimming took 8 bases from V and 4 from J; bases not matched to a gene: 5. CDR3 length equals 13 residues. CDR3 coding DNA: TGTGCCAGCGGGGGACAGGGAGGCACTGAAGCTTTCTTT. It yields the protein CASGGQGGTEAFF.

The chain's CDR3 is CASSPPMSYNEQFF. CDR3 nucleotide sequence: TGTGCCAGCTCACCACCGATGAGTTACAATGAGCAGTTCTTC. V and J are TRBV18 and TRBJ2-1, with D unresolved. The CDR3 covers 14 residues. Germline lookup yields CDR1 KGHSH and CDR2 LQKENI. The V end lost 0 bases, the J end lost 4 bases, and 7 bases lay between the germline ends.

This clone was counted a few times. In DNA form, the CDR3 reads TGTGCCAGCACCCCAAATGGACAACACTATGGCTACACCTTC. Protein product: CASTPNGQHYGYTF. The V gene is TRBV3-1 (or the pseudogene TRBV3-2), the J gene TRBJ1-2; D perhaps matches TRBD1 (5 bases). The V and J ends lost 7 bases and 3 bases respectively, with 15 bases between them. This CDR3 comprises 14 residues. Per germline, CDR1 LGHDT and CDR2 YNNKEL (reference sequence).

The CDR3 loop reads CASSSPGRSSYEQYF. Here the CDR3 DNA reads TGTGCCAGCAGTTCCCCCGGGAGGAGCTCCTACGAGCAGTACTTC. The genes are TRBV27 and TRBJ2-7, with 7 bases identical to TRBD2. V gave up 4 bases and J gave up 0 bases; unmatched junction bases: 6. CDR1 is MNHEY and CDR2 is SMNVEV in the germline V gene (reference sequence). There are 15 residues in the CDR3.

This clone was recorded once. The chain carries TRBV10-1 and TRBJ2-3; 8 nucleotides align to TRBD1. This CDR3 contains 14 residues. Trimming removed 6 bases from V and 0 bases from J; junction bases left unmatched: 2. From germline, CDR1 is WNHNN and CDR2 SYGVQD (reference sequence). CDR3 in amino acids: CASRGQGSTDTQYF. The CDR3 nucleotides read TGCGCCAGCAGAGGACAGGGAAGCACAGATACGCAGTATTTT.

This rearrangement joins TRBV6-5 to TRBJ1-1; a weak D match, TRBD1 (5 bases). The CDR3 extends over 13 amino acids. Trimming stripped 0 bases from V and 5 bases from J, with 7 bases between. Germline V gene data show CDR1 as MNHEY and CDR2 as SVGAGI. The CDR3 loop reads CASSYSGGTEAFF. CDR3 bases: TGTGCCAGCAGTTACTCCGGGGGGACTGAAGCTTTCTTT.

Worth noting for this clone: The identical CDR3 is also encoded by other nucleotide sequences in the sample. This chain uses TRBV30 with TRBJ2-2; TRBD1 is a possible D gene (5 bases). The CDR3 runs to 13 residues. Germline lookup yields CDR1 GTSNPN and CDR2 SVGIG (reference sequence). The V end was cut by 0 bases, the J end by 5 bases, with 7 bases between. This CDR3 is CAWSVRGTGELFF. CDR3 nucleotide sequence: TGTGCCTGGAGTGTAAGGGGAACCGGGGAGCTGTTTTTT.

This clone was picked up one time. The chain joins TRBV11-3 to TRBJ1-6, with 7 bases matching TRBD1. J was trimmed by 8 bases and V by 2 bases; bases with no gene match: 6. This CDR3 region has 15 residues. Germline CDR1 reads SGHNT; CDR2 reads YENEEA. The CDR3 DNA is TGTGCCAGCAGCTTATTACAGGGGCTATATTCACCCCTCCACTTT. This sequence encodes CASSLLQGLYSPLHF.

The rearrangement joins TRBV5-1 to TRBJ2-2; D possibly corresponds to TRBD2 (5 bases). The CDR3 has 13 residues. V was pared by 5 bases and J by 3 bases, with 8 bases between. CDR1 is SGHRS, CDR2 YFSETQ, per germline. This CDR3 reads CASRSGDTGELFF. CDR3 bases: TGCGCCAGCAGAAGCGGAGACACCGGGGAGCTGTTTTTT.

The chain joins TRBV27 to TRBJ2-3; 13 bases are shared with TRBD2. The CDR3 length is 16 residues. CDR1 is MNHEY, CDR2 SMNVEV, per germline (reference sequence). V gave up 7 bases and J gave up 4 bases; unmatched junction bases: 8. The DNA of the CDR3 is TGTGCCAGCACCATACTAGCGGGAGGGGTCCCAGATACGCAGTATTTT. Protein: CASTILAGGVPDTQYF.

Regarding this clone: The same CDR3 can be traced to other DNA sequences in this sample. The rearrangement uses TRBV18 and TRBJ2-7, with D tentatively TRBD2 (5 bases). Deletions cut 4 bases from V and 0 bases from J, with 7 bases between. Germline V gene sequence: CDR1 KGHSH, CDR2 LQKENI. The CDR3 runs to 13 residues. The CDR3 DNA reads TGTGCCAGCTCACGGACTGACTCCTACGAGCAGTACTTC. This translates into CASSRTDSYEQYF.

The V and J genes are TRBV6-5 and TRBJ1-1; no definite D call. V lost 4 bases to trimming and J lost 11 bases, with 14 bases between them. The V gene's germline CDR1 is MNHEY and CDR2 SVGAGI. The CDR3 extends over 12 amino acids. The CDR3 region has the DNA TGTGCCAGCAGTTCGACTGCGAGGGAGGCTTTCTTT. As protein: CASSSTAREAFF.

This clone was observed a single time. This chain uses TRBV27 with TRBJ1-5, with D maybe TRBD1 (6 bases). The V end lost 3 bases, the J end lost 2 bases, and 14 bases lay between the germline ends. The CDR3 consists of 16 residues. Germline CDR1 is MNHEY and CDR2 is SMNVEV (reference sequence). The DNA of the CDR3 is TGTGCCAGCAGTTTGAATACAGGGTTCGGCAATCAGCCCCAGCATTTT. Protein sequence: CASSLNTGFGNQPQHF.

The chain recombines TRBV30 with TRBJ2-3; D possibly corresponds to TRBD2 (6 bases). CDR3 size: 15 residues. Deletions cut 8 bases from V and 1 base from J, with 19 bases between. The germline CDR1 and CDR2 sequences are GTSNPN and SVGIG (reference sequence). CDR3 region: CAGTGEEHGTDTQYF. As DNA, the CDR3 is TGTGCCGGGACTGGGGAGGAGCACGGCACAGATACGCAGTATTTT.

The chain links TRBV9 to TRBJ2-1, with no clear D. With 4 bases removed from V and 9 bases from J, the gap between germline ends came to 14 bases. The CDR3 runs to 13 residues. In germline, CDR1 is SGDLS, CDR2 YYNGEE. CDR3: CASSSEDAPEQFF. CDR3 DNA: TGTGCCAGCAGCTCCGAGGATGCTCCTGAGCAGTTCTTC.

This clone has just a few counts. The V and J genes are TRBV19 and TRBJ2-1; TRBD2 might be the D (6 bases). V was shortened by 6 bases and J by 4 bases, with 13 bases between the two germline ends. The germline V gene has CDR1 LNHDA and CDR2 SQIVND (reference sequence). This CDR3 is 14 amino acids long. CDR3 loop: CASSLRGGYNEQFF. CDR3 bases: TGTGCCAGTAGCCTGCGTGGAGGGTACAATGAGCAGTTCTTC.

The rearrangement joins TRBV7-9 to TRBJ2-3; 11 bases map to TRBD1. Germline CDR1 SEHNR, CDR2 FQNEAQ (reference sequence). The ends lost 5 bases at V and 4 bases at J; junction bases unmatched: 5. The CDR3 sequence is 15 residues long. The CDR3 here is CASSPPGQGADTQYF. The CDR3 DNA sequence: TGTGCCAGCAGCCCCCCGGGACAGGGGGCAGATACGCAGTATTTT.

The V gene is TRBV11-2, the J gene TRBJ2-7; no reliable D call. Germline values: CDR1 SGHAT, CDR2 FQNNGV. The CDR3 is made up of 14 amino acids. V lost 0 bases, J lost 1 base, and 7 bases lay in between. This CDR3 reads CASSLDADSYEQYF. CDR3 in DNA: TGTGCCAGCAGCTTAGATGCAGATTCCTACGAGCAGTACTTC.

The genes are TRBV20-1 and TRBJ2-7; TRBD2 matches 9 bases. The germline V gene has CDR1 DFQATT and CDR2 SNEGSKA (reference sequence). The CDR3 extends over 15 amino acids. Losses at the gene ends were 3 bases for V and 3 bases for J; bases not matched to a gene: 9. CDR3 DNA sequence: TGCAGTGCTAGTCTCCTGAGTAGCGGGAGCTACGAGCAGTACTTC. This gives the protein CSASLLSSGSYEQYF.

The chain is built from TRBV25-1 and TRBJ1-2, with TRBD1 matching 7 bases. The V gene end was trimmed by 6 bases and the J gene end by 3 bases; junction bases not matched to a gene: 10. Germline V gene lookup returns CDR1 MGHDK and CDR2 SYGVNS. The CDR3 spans 15 residues. Here the CDR3 DNA reads TGTGCCAGCAGATCATTAGGGGGCGCGGACTATGGCTACACCTTC. This gives the protein CASRSLGGADYGYTF.

The chain links TRBV6-1 to TRBJ2-5; TRBD2 agrees at 8 bases. Germline loops: CDR1 MNHNS, CDR2 SASEGT. Losses at the gene ends were 2 bases for V and 4 bases for J; bases not matched to a gene: 6. This CDR3 has 15 residues. CDR3 protein: CASSETGRVGETQYF. The CDR3 DNA sequence: TGTGCCAGCAGTGAAACCGGGAGGGTAGGAGAGACCCAGTACTTC.